These 14 T cell receptor beta chains were all obtained from the same sample, sequenced in a study of T cell responses to AZD1222 COVID-19 vaccine. The table came from immunoSEQ multiplex PCR; TCRdb's copy has only in-frame clones and leaves some out. The repertoire includes roughly 100,000 clones, 89% of them detected once, and 35% to 55% sits in the top ten. The sample consisted of peripheral blood, taken 28 days after the second AZD1222 dose. The receptors originated from an adult who received the AZD1222 COVID-19 vaccine.

J is TRBJ2-2 and V is TRBV2, with 9 bases identical to TRBD1. The V and J ends lost 4 bases and 3 bases, in that order; junction bases with no gene match: 9. The CDR3 spans 17 residues. Germline lookup yields CDR1 SNHLY and CDR2 FYNNEI. The CDR3 bases are TGTGCCAGCAGTGGCGAGGAGGACAGGGGACACACCGGGGAGCTGTTTTTT. It yields the protein CASSGEEDRGHTGELFF.

The chain couples TRBV28 to TRBJ2-7; a weak D match, TRBD1 (7 bases). Germline CDR1 is MDHEN and CDR2 is SYDVKM. The CDR3 is made up of 14 amino acids. Trimming stripped 6 bases from V and 5 bases from J, with 17 bases between. CDR3 sequence: CASSYYRGGDEQYF. The CDR3 DNA follows: TGTGCCAGCAGCTACTACAGGGGCGGGGACGAGCAGTACTTC.

This chain connects TRBV27 to TRBJ1-3; D is perhaps TRBD1 (5 bases). The CDR3 totals 15 residues. CDR1 MNHEY and CDR2 SMNVEV come from the germline V gene (reference sequence). The germline V and J ends were trimmed by 7 bases and 1 base, with 14 bases remaining between them. The CDR3 DNA is TGTGCCAGCACCAGGGTGGGCGGATCTGGAAACACCATATATTTT. Protein product: CASTRVGGSGNTIYF.

The gene calls are TRBV5-1 and TRBJ2-2; D gene unclear. Deletions cut 4 bases from V and 6 bases from J, with 7 bases between. This CDR3 contains 12 residues. Germline V gives CDR1 SGHRS, CDR2 YFSETQ. The CDR3 loop is CASSQWAGELFF. In DNA, the CDR3 is TGCGCCAGCAGCCAGTGGGCCGGGGAGCTGTTTTTT.

The V call is TRBV2, the J call TRBJ2-3; 12 bases map to TRBD2. With 7 bases clipped from V and 4 bases from J, the junction kept 6 bases outside the gene matches. Germline V CDR1 and CDR2: SNHLY, FYNNEI. CDR3 size: 15 residues. CDR3: CASTGLAGGPDTQYF. CDR3 in DNA: TGTGCCAGCACAGGCCTAGCGGGAGGGCCAGATACGCAGTATTTT.

J is TRBJ2-7 and V is TRBV27, with D tentatively TRBD1 (5 bases). CDR3 length: 14 amino acids. The V end lost 6 bases, the J end lost 0 bases, and 12 bases lay between the germline ends. Germline lookup yields CDR1 MNHEY and CDR2 SMNVEV (reference sequence). CDR3 sequence reads: CASSPTVSSYEQYF. The CDR3 region has the DNA TGTGCCAGCAGCCCGACAGTAAGCTCCTACGAGCAGTACTTC.

V usage is TRBV24-1 and J usage is TRBJ2-2; a weak D match, TRBD2 (5 bases). Germline-derived CDR1 and CDR2 are KGHDR and SFDVKD. V lost 1 base, J lost 7 bases, and 18 bases lay in between. This CDR3 has 17 residues. DNA for the CDR3: TGTGCCACCAGTGATTTTTTCTTGAGGGCGACCGGCGGGGAGCTGTTTTTT. It translates to CATSDFFLRATGGELFF.

This rearrangement joins TRBV7-9 to TRBJ2-2, with D possibly TRBD2 on 5 matching bases. The ends were cut back, 1 base at V and 6 bases at J, with 15 bases in the middle. Germline V gene lookup returns CDR1 SEHNR and CDR2 FQNEAQ (reference sequence). The CDR3 is made up of 16 amino acids. CDR3 in amino acids: CASSLGTGIQPGELFF. The CDR3 DNA reads TGTGCCAGCAGCTTAGGGACGGGGATCCAACCCGGGGAGCTGTTTTTT.

V gene TRBV6-2 or TRBV6-3 combines with J gene TRBJ2-7, with D perhaps TRBD1 (7 bases). The V end lost 0 bases, the J end lost 3 bases, and 12 bases lay between the germline ends. The CDR3 is 15 amino acids. Germline CDR1 MNHEY, CDR2 SVGEGT. The DNA for the CDR3 is TGTGCCAGCAGTTACTCGGGCAGGGGGGACTACGAGCAGTACTTC. Translation gives CASSYSGRGDYEQYF.

The V and J genes are TRBV9 and TRBJ2-7, with 10 bases aligning to TRBD2. The CDR3 loop spans 15 amino acids. The germline V gene encodes CDR1 SGDLS and CDR2 YYNGEE. V dropped 4 bases and J dropped 2; count of bases not matched to a gene: 6. CDR3 sequence: CASSSLAGETYEQYF. The CDR3 nucleotides read TGTGCCAGCAGCTCCCTAGCGGGAGAGACCTACGAGCAGTACTTC.

This chain links TRBV24-1 with TRBJ1-5; D gene unclear. CDR1 and CDR2 (germline): KGHDR, SFDVKD. This CDR3 comprises 12 residues. Trimming took 5 bases from V and 5 from J, leaving 6 bases between them. Here the CDR3 reads CATSVRDQPQHF. In DNA form, the CDR3 reads TGTGCCACCAGTGTGAGGGATCAGCCCCAGCATTTT.

The V and J genes are TRBV27 and TRBJ1-1; D possibly corresponds to TRBD1 (6 bases). The germline V gene encodes CDR1 MNHEY and CDR2 SMNVEV (reference sequence). The CDR3 runs to 14 residues. Trimming pared 2 bases from V and 2 bases from J, leaving 9 bases between. This CDR3 reads CASSLRTANTEAFF. In DNA, the CDR3 is TGTGCCAGCAGTTTAAGGACAGCAAACACTGAAGCTTTCTTT.

This clone was seen a handful of times. The CDR3 protein is CASSGGQGATYEQYF. The CDR3 DNA reads TGTGCCAGCAGCGGAGGACAGGGGGCCACCTACGAGCAGTACTTC. The V and J genes are TRBV5-5 and TRBJ2-7, with TRBD1 identical over 11 bases. CDR3 length equals 15 residues. J gave up 2 bases and V 4 bases, and 5 bases lay outside the gene matches. CDR1 is SGHKS, CDR2 YYEKEE, per germline (reference sequence).

This chain links TRBV29-1 with TRBJ2-6, with a possible D match to TRBD1 (5 bases). V was clipped by 6 bases and J by 0 bases, with 15 bases between them. Germline V gene data show CDR1 as SQVTM and CDR2 as ANQGSEA. The CDR3 is 16 amino acids. This chain's CDR3 is CSVKTVGPSGANVLTF. CDR3 DNA: TGCAGCGTAAAGACCGTGGGGCCCTCTGGGGCCAACGTCCTGACTTTC.